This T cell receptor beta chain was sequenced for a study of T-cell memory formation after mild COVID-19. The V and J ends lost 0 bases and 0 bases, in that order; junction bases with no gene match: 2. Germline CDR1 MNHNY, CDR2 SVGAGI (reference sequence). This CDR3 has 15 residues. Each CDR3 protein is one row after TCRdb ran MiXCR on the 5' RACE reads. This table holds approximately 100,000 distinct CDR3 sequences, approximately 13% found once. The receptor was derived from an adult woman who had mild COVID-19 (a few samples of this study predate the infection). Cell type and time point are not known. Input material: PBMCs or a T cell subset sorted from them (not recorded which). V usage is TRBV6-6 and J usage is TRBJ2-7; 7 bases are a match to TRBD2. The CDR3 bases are TGTGCCAGCAGTTACTCGGCTAGCGGCTCCTACGAGCAGTACTTC. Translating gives CASSYSASGSYEQYF.